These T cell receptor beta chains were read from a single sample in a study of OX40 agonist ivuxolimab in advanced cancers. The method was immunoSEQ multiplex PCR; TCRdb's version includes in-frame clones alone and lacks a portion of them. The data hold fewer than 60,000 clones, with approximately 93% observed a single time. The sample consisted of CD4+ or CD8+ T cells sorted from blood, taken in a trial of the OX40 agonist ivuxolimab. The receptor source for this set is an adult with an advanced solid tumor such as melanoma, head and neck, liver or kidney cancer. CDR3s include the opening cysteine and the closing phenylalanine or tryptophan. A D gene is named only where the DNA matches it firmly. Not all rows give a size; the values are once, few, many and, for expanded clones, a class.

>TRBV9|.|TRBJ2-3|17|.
TGTGCCAGCAGCCCCCGGCGGAGAGGGACCAGCACAGATACGCAGTATTTT
CASSPRRRGTSTDTQYF
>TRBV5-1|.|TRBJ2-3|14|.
TGCGCCAGCAAGGGGAGCGGGAGCACAGATACGCAGTATTTT
CASKGSGSTDTQYF
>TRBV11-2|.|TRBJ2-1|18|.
TGTGCCAGCAGCTTAGACAGGACAGCTATCTACTCCTACAATGAGCAGTTCTTC
CASSLDRTAIYSYNEQFF
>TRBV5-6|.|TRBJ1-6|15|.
TGTGCCAGCAGCGAATTAGGGGAGTATAATTCACCCCTCCACTTT
CASSELGEYNSPLHF
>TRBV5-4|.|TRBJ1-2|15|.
TGTGCCAGCAGCTTGGATGGTGGGCATGACTATGGCTACACCTTC
CASSLDGGHDYGYTF
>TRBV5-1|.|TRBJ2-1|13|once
TGCGCCAGCAGCTTGGCAGGGACCAATGAGCAGTTCTTC
CASSLAGTNEQFF
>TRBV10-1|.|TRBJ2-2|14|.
TGCGCCAGCCGGCCGCAACTGGGGACCGGGGAGCTGTTTTTT
CASRPQLGTGELFF
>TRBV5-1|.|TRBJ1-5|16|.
TGCGCCAGCAGCTTAAATCCGGGGTATAGCAATCAGCCCCAGCATTTT
CASSLNPGYSNQPQHF
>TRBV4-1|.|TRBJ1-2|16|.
TGCGCCAGCAGCCAACGCCACGGGACTGTGAACTATGGCTACACCTTC
CASSQRHGTVNYGYTF
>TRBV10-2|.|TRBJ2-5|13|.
TGCGCCAGCAGCGCTCGGTGGGATGCGCCCCAGTACTTC
CASSARWDAPQYF
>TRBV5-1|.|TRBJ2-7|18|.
TGCGCCAGCAGCTTAGGGAGTGTACGGGACGGGAGCTCCTACGAGCAGTACTTC
CASSLGSVRDGSSYEQYF
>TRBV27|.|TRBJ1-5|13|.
TGTGCCAGCAGTTTAAGGTTCAATCAGCCCCAGCATTTT
CASSLRFNQPQHF
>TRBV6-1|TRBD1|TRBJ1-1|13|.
TGTGCCAGCAGTCAGGACAGGGGGCGGGAGGCTTTCTTT
CASSQDRGREAFF
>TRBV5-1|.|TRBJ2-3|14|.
TGCGCCAGCAGCGTGACAGGACCCACAGATACGCAGTATTTT
CASSVTGPTDTQYF
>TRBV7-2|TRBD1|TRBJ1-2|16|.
TGTGCCAGCAGCCCAAGGTCGGGACAGGGGGCCTATGGCTACACCTTC
CASSPRSGQGAYGYTF
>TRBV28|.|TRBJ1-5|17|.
TGTGCCAGCAGTTTAAGGGACCTTTTATATAGCAATCAGCCCCAGCATTTT
CASSLRDLLYSNQPQHF
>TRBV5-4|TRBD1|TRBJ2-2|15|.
TGTGCCAGCAGCGGAAGGGGGCTCGACACCGGGGAGCTGTTTTTT
CASSGRGLDTGELFF
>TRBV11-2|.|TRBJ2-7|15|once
TGTGCCAGCAGCCCGGGGCAGCCAGGAGTCTCCCTTTTGTACTTC
CASSPGQPGVSLLYF
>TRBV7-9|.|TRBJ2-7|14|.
TGTGCCAGCAGCCCCCCATCAGGTTCCTACGAGCAGTACTTC
CASSPPSGSYEQYF
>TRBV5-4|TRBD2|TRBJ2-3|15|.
TGTGCCAGCAGCTTGTATGGGCTAGCGGGGGGAAAGGGGTATTTT
CASSLYGLAGGKGYF
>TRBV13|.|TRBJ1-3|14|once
TGTGCCAGCAGCTTACAGTATTCTGGAAACACCATATATTTT
CASSLQYSGNTIYF
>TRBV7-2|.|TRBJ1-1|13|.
TGTGCCAGCAGCTTAGTACGGGGGTCCGAAGCTTTCTTT
CASSLVRGSEAFF
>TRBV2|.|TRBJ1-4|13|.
TGTGCCAGCAGTCGTGGGGGCGGGGAAAAACTGTTTTTT
CASSRGGGEKLFF
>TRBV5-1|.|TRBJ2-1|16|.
TGCGCCAGCAGCTTCAGAACGGTCGGCTCCTACAATGAGCAGTTCTTC
CASSFRTVGSYNEQFF
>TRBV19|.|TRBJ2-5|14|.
TGTGCCAGTAGTATCGGTGGTCTGAGGGAGACCCAGTACTTC
CASSIGGLRETQYF
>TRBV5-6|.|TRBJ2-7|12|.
TGTGCCAGCAGCCAGGGTTTCTACGAGCAGTACTTC
CASSQGFYEQYF
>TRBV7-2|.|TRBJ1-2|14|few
TGTGCCAGCAGCTTAGGAACAGGAGGGTATGGCTACACCTTC
CASSLGTGGYGYTF
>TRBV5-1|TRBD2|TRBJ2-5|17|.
TGCGCCAGCAGCTTGGGTCCAGGAAGCGGGATCGGTGAGACCCAGTACTTC
CASSLGPGSGIGETQYF
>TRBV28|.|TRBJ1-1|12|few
TGTGCCAGCAGTTACCTATACGAGGGGGCTTTCTTT
CASSYLYEGAFF
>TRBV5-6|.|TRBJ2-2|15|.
TGTGCCAGCAGCTTGCGACAGGAGCTCACCGGGGAGCTGTTTTTT
CASSLRQELTGELFF
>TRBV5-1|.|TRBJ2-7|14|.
TGCGCCAGCAGCTTCTTTGGAGGGACCAACGAGCAGTACTTC
CASSFFGGTNEQYF
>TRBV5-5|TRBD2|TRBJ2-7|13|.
TGTGCCAGCAGCTCGGGACTAGTCTACGAGCAGTACTTC
CASSSGLVYEQYF
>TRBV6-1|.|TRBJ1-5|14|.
TGTGCCAGCAGGAAAGGGTCGGGTTTTCAGCCCCAGCATTTT
CASRKGSGFQPQHF
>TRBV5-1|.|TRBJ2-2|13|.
TGCGCCAGCAGCCAACAGAACACCGGGGAGCTGTTTTTT
CASSQQNTGELFF
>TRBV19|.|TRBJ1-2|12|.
TGTGCCAGTAGTACGACCTTCTATGGCTACACCTTC
CASSTTFYGYTF
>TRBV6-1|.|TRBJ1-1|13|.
TGTGCCAGCAGTCCAGGGATGAACACTGAAGCTTTCTTT
CASSPGMNTEAFF
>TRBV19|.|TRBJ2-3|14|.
TGTGCCAGTAGCTTAATTGGGGGACTAGATACGCAGTATTTT
CASSLIGGLDTQYF
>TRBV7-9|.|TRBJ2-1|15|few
TGTGCCAGCAGCCCACCTTTCAGGGTAGGTAATGAGCAGTTCTTC
CASSPPFRVGNEQFF
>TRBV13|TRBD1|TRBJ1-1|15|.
TGTGCCAGCAGCGGTCGGACAGGGCGGCACACTGAAGCTTTCTTT
CASSGRTGRHTEAFF
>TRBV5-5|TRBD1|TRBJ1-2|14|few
TGTGCCAGCAGCCCTGTTTCAGGGGGCTATGGCTACACCTTC
CASSPVSGGYGYTF
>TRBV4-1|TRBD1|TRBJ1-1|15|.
TGCGCCAGCAGCCCACGGGACAGCAGGAACACTGAAGCTTTCTTT
CASSPRDSRNTEAFF
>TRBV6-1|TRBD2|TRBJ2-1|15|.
TGTGCCAGCAGTGAATCCAGCGGGGACTACAATGAGCAGTTCTTC
CASSESSGDYNEQFF
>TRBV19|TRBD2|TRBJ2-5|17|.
TGTGCCAGTAGTGCAATTTTACTAGCGGGAGATCAAGAGACCCAGTACTTC
CASSAILLAGDQETQYF
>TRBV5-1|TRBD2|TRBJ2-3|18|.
TGCGCCAGCAGTTCCGGAACTAGCGGGAGTATAGGCACAGATACGCAGTATTTT
CASSSGTSGSIGTDTQYF
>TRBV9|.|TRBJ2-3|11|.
TGTGCCAGCAGCGTAGAAGGTACGCAGTATTTT
CASSVEGTQYF
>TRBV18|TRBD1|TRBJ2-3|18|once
TGTGCCAGCTCACCAGAGGGACAGGGGGTTCGTAGGACAGATACGCAGTATTTT
CASSPEGQGVRRTDTQYF
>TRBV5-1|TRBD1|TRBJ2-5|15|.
TGCGCCAGCAGCTTGAGGACAGGGGTCGGAGAGACCCAGTACTTC
CASSLRTGVGETQYF
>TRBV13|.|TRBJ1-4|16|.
TGTGCCAGCAGCCTCCGGGACATCTCAACTAATGAAAAACTGTTTTTT
CASSLRDISTNEKLFF
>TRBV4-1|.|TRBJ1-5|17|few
TGCGCCAGCAGCCAAGATAAGTTAGGGGTAGGCAATCAGCCCCAGCATTTT
CASSQDKLGVGNQPQHF
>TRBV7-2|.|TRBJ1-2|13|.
TGTGCCAGCAGCATTCAGGCCTATGTGAGCTACACCTTC
CASSIQAYVSYTF
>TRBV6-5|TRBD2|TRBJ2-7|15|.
TGTGCCAGCAGTTACGTGGGAGCGGGGACCTACGAGCAGTACTTC
CASSYVGAGTYEQYF
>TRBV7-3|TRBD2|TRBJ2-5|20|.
TGTGCCAGCAGCTTAGTCGGCGGGGCTAGCGGGAGGGCCAGTCGGGAGACCCAGTACTTC
CASSLVGGASGRASRETQYF
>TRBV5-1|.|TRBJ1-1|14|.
TGCGCCAGCAGCTTCGATGGGGAGAACACTGAAGCTTTCTTT
CASSFDGENTEAFF
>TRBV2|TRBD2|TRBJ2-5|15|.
TGTGCCAGCAGGACCAGCGGGGGGCCAGGGGAGACCCAGTACTTC
CASRTSGGPGETQYF
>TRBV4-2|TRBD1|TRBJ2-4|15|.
TGTGCCAGCAGCCAAGATGGGACAGTCAAAAACATTCAGTACTTC
CASSQDGTVKNIQYF
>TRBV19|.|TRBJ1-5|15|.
TGTGCCAGCGCTACCCGGAGGATAGGGGATCAGCCCCAGCATTTT
CASATRRIGDQPQHF
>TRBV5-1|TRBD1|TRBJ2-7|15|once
TGCGCCAGCAGCTGGGGGGACAGGGGCGGCGACGAGCAGTACTTC
CASSWGDRGGDEQYF
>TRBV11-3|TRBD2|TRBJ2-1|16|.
TGTGCCAGCAGCCTAGCCGGGACTAGGGCCTACAATGAGCAGTTCTTC
CASSLAGTRAYNEQFF
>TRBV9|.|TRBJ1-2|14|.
TGTGCCAGCAGCCCCAGTACCGGGGTATATGGCTACACCTTC
CASSPSTGVYGYTF